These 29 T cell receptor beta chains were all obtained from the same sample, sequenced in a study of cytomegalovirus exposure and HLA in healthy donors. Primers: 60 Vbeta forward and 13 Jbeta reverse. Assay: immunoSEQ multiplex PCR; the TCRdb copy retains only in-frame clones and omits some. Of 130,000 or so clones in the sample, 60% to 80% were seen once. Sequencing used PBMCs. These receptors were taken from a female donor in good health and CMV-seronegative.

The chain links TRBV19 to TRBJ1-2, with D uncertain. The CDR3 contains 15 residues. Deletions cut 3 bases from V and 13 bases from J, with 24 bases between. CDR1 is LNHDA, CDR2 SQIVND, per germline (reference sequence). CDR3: CASSIPTPSWAILTF. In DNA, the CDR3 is TGTGCCAGTAGTATCCCTACTCCATCTTGGGCCATACTCACCTTC. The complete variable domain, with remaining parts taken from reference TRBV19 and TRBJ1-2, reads DGGITQSPKYLFRKEGQNVTLSCEQNLNHDAMYWYRQDPGQGLRLIYYSQIVNDFQKGDIAEGYSVSREKKESFPLTVTSAQKNPTAFYLCASSIPTPSWAILTFGSGTRLTVV.

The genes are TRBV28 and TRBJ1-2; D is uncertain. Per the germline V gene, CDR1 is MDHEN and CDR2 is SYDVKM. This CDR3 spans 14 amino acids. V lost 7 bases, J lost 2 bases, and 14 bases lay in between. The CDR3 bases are TGTGCCAGCACCCCCAACGGGGAAAACTATGGCTACACCTTC. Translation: CASTPNGENYGYTF.

The CDR3 region is CASQRQGSSYEQYF. CDR3 nucleotides: TGTGCCAGTCAGAGACAGGGGAGTTCCTACGAGCAGTACTTC. V gene TRBV19 combines with J gene TRBJ2-7; 8 bases are a match to TRBD1. Trimming at V came to 8 bases and at J to 1 base, leaving 7 bases not matched to a gene. Germline loops: CDR1 LNHDA, CDR2 SQIVND (reference sequence). The CDR3 consists of 14 residues.

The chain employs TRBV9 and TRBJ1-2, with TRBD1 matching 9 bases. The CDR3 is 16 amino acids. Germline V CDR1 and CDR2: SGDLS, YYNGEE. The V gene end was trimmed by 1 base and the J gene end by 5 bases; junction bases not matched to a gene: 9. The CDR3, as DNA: TGTGCCAGCAGCGTAAACCCAGTACAGGGGGCGTATGGCTACACCTTC. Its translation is CASSVNPVQGAYGYTF.

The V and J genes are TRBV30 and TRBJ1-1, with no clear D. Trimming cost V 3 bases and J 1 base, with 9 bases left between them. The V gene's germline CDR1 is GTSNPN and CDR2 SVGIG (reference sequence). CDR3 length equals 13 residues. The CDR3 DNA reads TGTGCCTGGAGCCCTAGCTGGAACACTGAAGCTTTCTTT. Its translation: CAWSPSWNTEAFF.

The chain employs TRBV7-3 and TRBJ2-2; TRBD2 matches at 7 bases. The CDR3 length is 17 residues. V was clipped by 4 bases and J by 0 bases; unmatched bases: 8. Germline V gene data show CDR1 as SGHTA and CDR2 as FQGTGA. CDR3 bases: TGTGCCAGCAGCTCACCCAGACTAGCCCCGAACACCGGGGAGCTGTTTTTT. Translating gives CASSSPRLAPNTGELFF.

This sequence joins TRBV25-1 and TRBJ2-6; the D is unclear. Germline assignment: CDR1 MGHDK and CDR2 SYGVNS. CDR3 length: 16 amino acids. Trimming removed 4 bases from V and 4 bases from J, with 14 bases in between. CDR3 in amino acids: CASSATVIVGANVLTF. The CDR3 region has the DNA TGTGCCAGCAGTGCGACTGTCATCGTCGGGGCCAACGTCCTGACTTTC. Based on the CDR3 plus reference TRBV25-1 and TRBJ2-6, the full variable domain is EADIYQTPRYLVIGTGKKITLECSQTMGHDKMYWYQQDPGMELHLIHYSYGVNSTEKGDLSSESTVSRIRTEHFPLTLESARPSHTSQYLCASSATVIVGANVLTFGAGSRLTVL.

The CDR3 DNA sequence: TGTGCCAGCGCCGACTCCGACTACGAGCAGTACTTC. Its protein is CASADSDYEQYF. The chain links TRBV27 to TRBJ2-7, with D hard to call. Between the trimmed V and J ends, which lost 8 bases and 3 bases, there was a span of 11 bases. This CDR3 has 12 amino acids. Germline V gene sequence: CDR1 MNHEY, CDR2 SMNVEV (reference sequence).

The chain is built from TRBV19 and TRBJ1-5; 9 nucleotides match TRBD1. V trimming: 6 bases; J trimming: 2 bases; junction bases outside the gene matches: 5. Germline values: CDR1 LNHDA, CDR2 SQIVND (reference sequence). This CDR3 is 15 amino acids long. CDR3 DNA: TGTGCCAGTAGAGGGACAGGGCAGGGCAATCAGCCCCAGCATTTT. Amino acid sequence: CASRGTGQGNQPQHF.

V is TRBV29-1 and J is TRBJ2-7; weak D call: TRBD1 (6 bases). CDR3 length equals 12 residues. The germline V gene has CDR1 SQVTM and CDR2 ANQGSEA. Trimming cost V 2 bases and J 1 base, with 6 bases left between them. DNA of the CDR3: TGCAGCGTTGAACAGGGGTCCTACGAGCAGTACTTC. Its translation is CSVEQGSYEQYF.

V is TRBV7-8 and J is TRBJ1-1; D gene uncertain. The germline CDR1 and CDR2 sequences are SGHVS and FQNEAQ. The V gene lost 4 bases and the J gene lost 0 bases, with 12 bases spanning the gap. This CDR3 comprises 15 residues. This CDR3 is CASSYRKPLNTEAFF. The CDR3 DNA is TGTGCCAGCAGCTACAGAAAGCCCTTGAACACTGAAGCTTTCTTT.

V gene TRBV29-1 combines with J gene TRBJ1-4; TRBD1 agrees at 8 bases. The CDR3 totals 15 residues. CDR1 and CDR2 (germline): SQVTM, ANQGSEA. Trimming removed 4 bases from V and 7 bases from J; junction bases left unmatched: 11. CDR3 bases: TGCAGCGTTGTTCTTTCCCGGACAGGGTCTGAAAAACTGTTTTTT. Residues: CSVVLSRTGSEKLFF.

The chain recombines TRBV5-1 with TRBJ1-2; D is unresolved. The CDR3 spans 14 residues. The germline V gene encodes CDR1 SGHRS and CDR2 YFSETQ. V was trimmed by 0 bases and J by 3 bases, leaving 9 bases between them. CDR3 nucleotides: TGCGCCAGCAGCTTGGTAGGAGGGCACTATGGCTACACCTTC. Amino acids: CASSLVGGHYGYTF.

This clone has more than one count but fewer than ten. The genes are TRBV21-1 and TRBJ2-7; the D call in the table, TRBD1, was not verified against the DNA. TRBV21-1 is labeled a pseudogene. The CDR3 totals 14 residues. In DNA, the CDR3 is TGTGCCAGCAGCAAAGGAGACAGGGGGCACGAGCAGTACTTC. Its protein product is CASSKGDRGHEQYF.

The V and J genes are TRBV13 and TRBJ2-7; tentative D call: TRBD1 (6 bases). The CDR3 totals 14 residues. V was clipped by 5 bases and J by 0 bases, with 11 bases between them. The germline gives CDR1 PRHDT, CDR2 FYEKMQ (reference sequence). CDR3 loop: CASSPQGSSYEQYF. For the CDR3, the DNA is TGTGCCAGCAGCCCACAGGGTAGCTCCTACGAGCAGTACTTC.

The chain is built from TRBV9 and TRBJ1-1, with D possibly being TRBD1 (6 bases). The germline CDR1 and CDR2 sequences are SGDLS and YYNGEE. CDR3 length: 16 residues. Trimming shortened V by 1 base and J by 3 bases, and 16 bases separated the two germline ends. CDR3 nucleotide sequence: TGTGCCAGCAGCGTAATCCCGGGGAGGGGGGACACTGAAGCTTTCTTT. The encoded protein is CASSVIPGRGDTEAFF.

CDR3 loop: CASSRGGQEETQYF. CDR3 DNA: TGTGCCAGCAGCCGGGGGGGCCAGGAAGAGACCCAGTACTTC. This chain connects TRBV7-3 to TRBJ2-5; the match to TRBD2 covers 8 bases. CDR1 is SGHTA and CDR2 is FQGTGA in the germline V gene. V trimming: 5 bases; J trimming: 3 bases; junction bases outside the gene matches: 5. The CDR3 runs 14 residues.

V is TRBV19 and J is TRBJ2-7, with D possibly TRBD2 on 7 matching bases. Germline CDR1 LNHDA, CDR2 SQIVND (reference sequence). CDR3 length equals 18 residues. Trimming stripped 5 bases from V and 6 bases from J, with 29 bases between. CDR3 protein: CASSWKSSWGGGGGEQYF. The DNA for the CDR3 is TGTGCCAGTAGTTGGAAGAGTTCCTGGGGAGGGGGGGGAGGCGAGCAGTACTTC.

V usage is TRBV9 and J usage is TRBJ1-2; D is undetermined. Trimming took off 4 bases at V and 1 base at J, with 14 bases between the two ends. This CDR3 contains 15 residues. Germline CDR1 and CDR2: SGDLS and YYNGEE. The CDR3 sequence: CASSPRIRNNYGYTF. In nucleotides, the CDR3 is TGTGCCAGCAGCCCGCGGATCAGAAATAACTATGGCTACACCTTC.

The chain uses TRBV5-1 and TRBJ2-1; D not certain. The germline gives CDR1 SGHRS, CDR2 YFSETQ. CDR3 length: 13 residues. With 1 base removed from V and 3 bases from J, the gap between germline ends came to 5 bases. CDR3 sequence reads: CASSLSGYNEQFF. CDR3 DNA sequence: TGCGCCAGCAGCTTGTCGGGCTACAATGAGCAGTTCTTC.

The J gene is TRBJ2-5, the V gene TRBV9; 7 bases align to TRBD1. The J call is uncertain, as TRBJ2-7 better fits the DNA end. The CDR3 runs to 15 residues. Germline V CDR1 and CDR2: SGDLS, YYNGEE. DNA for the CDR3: TGTGCCAGCAGCCCCCAGACAGGGTCGATGTACGAGCAGTACTTC. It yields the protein CASSPQTGSMYEQYF.

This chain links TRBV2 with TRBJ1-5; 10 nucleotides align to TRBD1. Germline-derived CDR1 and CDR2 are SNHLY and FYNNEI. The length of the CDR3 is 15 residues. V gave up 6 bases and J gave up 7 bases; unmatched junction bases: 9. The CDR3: CASRPGQGSPQPQHF. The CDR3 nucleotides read TGTGCCAGCAGACCGGGACAGGGGTCCCCACAGCCCCAGCATTTT.

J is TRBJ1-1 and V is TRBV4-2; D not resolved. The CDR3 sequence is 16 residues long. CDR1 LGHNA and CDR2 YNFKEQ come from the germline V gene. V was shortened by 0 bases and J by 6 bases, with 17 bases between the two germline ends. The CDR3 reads CASSQEFNSLDAEAFF. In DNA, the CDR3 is TGTGCCAGCAGCCAAGAGTTCAACAGCTTAGACGCTGAAGCTTTCTTT.

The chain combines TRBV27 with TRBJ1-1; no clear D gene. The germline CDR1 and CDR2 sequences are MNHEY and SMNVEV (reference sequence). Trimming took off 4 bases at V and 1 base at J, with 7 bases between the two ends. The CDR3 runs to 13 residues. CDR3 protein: CASSSPGNTEAFF. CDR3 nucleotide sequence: TGTGCCAGCAGTTCTCCGGGGAACACTGAAGCTTTCTTT.

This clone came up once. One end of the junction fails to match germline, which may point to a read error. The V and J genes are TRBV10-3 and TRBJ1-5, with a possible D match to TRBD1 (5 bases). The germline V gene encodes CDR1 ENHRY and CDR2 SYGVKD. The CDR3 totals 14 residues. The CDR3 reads CAISEDWGNQPQHF. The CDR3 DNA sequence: TGTGCCATCAGTGAGGATTGGGGCAATCAGCCCCAACATTTT.

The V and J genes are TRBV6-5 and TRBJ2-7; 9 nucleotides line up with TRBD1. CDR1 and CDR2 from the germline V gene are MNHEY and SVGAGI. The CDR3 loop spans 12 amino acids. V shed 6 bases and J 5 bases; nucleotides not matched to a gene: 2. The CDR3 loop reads CASSRDRDEQYF. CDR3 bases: TGTGCCAGCAGCCGGGACAGGGACGAGCAGTACTTC.

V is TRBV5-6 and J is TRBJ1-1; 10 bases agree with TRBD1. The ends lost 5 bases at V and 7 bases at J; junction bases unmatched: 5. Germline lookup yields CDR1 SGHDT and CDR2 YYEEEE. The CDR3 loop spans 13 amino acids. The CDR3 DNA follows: TGTGCCAGCAGTAGGGACAGGGGAAGTGAAGCTTTCTTT. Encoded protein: CASSRDRGSEAFF.

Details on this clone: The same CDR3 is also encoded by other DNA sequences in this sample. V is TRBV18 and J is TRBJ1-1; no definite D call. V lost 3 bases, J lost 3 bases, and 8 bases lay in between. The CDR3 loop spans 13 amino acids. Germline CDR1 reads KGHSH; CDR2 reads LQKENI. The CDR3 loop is CASSPGRDTEAFF. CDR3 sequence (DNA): TGTGCCAGCTCACCGGGCCGAGACACTGAAGCTTTCTTT.

The CDR3 region is CASSLAQGLNNQPQHF. CDR3 sequence (DNA): TGTGCCAGCAGTCTCGCACAGGGGTTGAACAATCAGCCCCAGCATTTT. The J gene is TRBJ1-5, the V gene TRBV28; 7 nucleotides align to TRBD1. Germline V gene sequence: CDR1 MDHEN, CDR2 SYDVKM. There are 16 residues in the CDR3. V was pared by 5 bases and J by 3 bases, with 10 bases of the junction left unmatched.